This is a list of T cell receptor beta chains from one sample in a study of blood T cells in healthy people across ages. From the 5' RACE reads, TCRdb called clonotypes with MiXCR, one entry per CDR3 protein. The sample consists of 1.5 million to 2 million distinct CDR3 sequences, just under 50% of them appearing once. Material: blood. The receptors here all came from a woman aged 40-49 years in good health. CDR3s include the opening cysteine and the closing phenylalanine or tryptophan. The D gene is left open where the match is weak. Where a row states a size, it is once, few, many or the class of an expanded clone; other rows omit it.

CDR3 DNA,CDR3 protein,J gene,clone size,D gene,V gene
TGTGCCAGCAGTTACGGAATAAGCTCTGGGGCCAACGTCCTGACTTTC,CASSYGISSGANVLTF,TRBJ2-6,.,.,TRBV6-5
TGTGCCAGCCAAGGGGGACTCCGGGACAGGGAACCCTACGAGCAGTACTTC,CASQGGLRDREPYEQYF,TRBJ2-7,few,TRBD1,TRBV28
TGCGCCAGCAGCTTGGTATCAGGGAAAAACCAAGAGACCCAGTACTTC,CASSLVSGKNQETQYF,TRBJ2-5,few,.,TRBV5-1
TGTGCCAGCAGCTTCGCGAGCGGGATAAATGAGCAGTTCTTC,CASSFASGINEQFF,TRBJ2-1,.,TRBD2,TRBV7-2
TGTGCCAGCAGCCACACCCGGGGCACTGAAGCTTTCTTT,CASSHTRGTEAFF,TRBJ1-1,.,.,TRBV7-2
TGTGCCAGCAGATCTCCAAAGGGGAACAATGAGCAGTACTTC,CASRSPKGNNEQYF,TRBJ2-7,.,.,TRBV6-5
TGCGCCAGCAGACAACAGGCTAACTATGGCTACACCTTC,CASRQQANYGYTF,TRBJ1-2,few,.,TRBV5-1
TGTGCCAGCAGCAATCCTTCTGGGGGAGAGACCCAGTACTTC,CASSNPSGGETQYF,TRBJ2-5,few,.,TRBV7-9
TGCAGTGCTAGAGACACGCTAACTTTGGGGCGCGGTGACTATGGCTACACCTTC,CSARDTLTLGRGDYGYTF,TRBJ1-2,.,.,TRBV20-1
TGTGCCATCAGTCTTGGACAGGGGGAGTCACCCCTCCACTTT,CAISLGQGESPLHF,TRBJ1-6,.,TRBD1,TRBV10-3
TGTGCCAGCAGCGTAGGTACTAGCCAGCGCAATGAGCAGTTCTTC,CASSVGTSQRNEQFF,TRBJ2-1,.,.,TRBV9
TGTGCCAGCAGCTTAGTTGTAGCGGGGGGCCCCGGGGACGAGCAGTACTTC,CASSLVVAGGPGDEQYF,TRBJ2-7,.,TRBD2,TRBV7-2
TGTGCCAGCAGTTTGGGGCAGCACTCTGGGGCCAACGTCCTGACTTTC,CASSLGQHSGANVLTF,TRBJ2-6,once,.,TRBV28
TGTGCCAGCAGTCGCCGGGACAGGGGTTCTTCACCCCTCCACTTT,CASSRRDRGSSPLHF,TRBJ1-6,.,TRBD1,TRBV27
TGTGCCAGCAACTTAGCGCTACTAGCGGGGGACACAGATACGCAGTATTTT,CASNLALLAGDTDTQYF,TRBJ2-3,.,TRBD2,TRBV7-2
TGCGCCAGCATGCAGACACTCTCTAATGAAAAACTGTTTTTT,CASMQTLSNEKLFF,TRBJ1-4,once,.,TRBV4-1
TGCGCCAGCAGCTCCACGGGACAGGTCTACGAGCAGTACTTC,CASSSTGQVYEQYF,TRBJ2-7,many,TRBD1,TRBV5-1
TGTGCCAGCTCCCGGGACAGCGTATTCACAGATACGCAGTATTTT,CASSRDSVFTDTQYF,TRBJ2-3,.,TRBD1,TRBV18
TGTGCCAGCCTTACCGGGACAGGGTGGTACGAGCAGTACTTC,CASLTGTGWYEQYF,TRBJ2-7,few,TRBD1,TRBV6-4
TGCGCCAGCAGCCTAACGGACAGTGAGGGAAACTATGGCTACACCTTC,CASSLTDSEGNYGYTF,TRBJ1-2,few,.,TRBV4-1
TGTGTCAGCGGGACGAACTACGAGCAGTACTTC,CVSGTNYEQYF,TRBJ2-7,.,TRBD2,TRBV12-3/TRBV12-4
TGCAGTGCTATAAACGGGGGGGCAGGTGGAGATACGCAGTATTTT,CSAINGGAGGDTQYF,TRBJ2-3,.,TRBD2,TRBV20-1
TGTGCCAGCAGCTTAGCCAGGCTCAATGAGCAGTTCTTC,CASSLARLNEQFF,TRBJ2-1,.,.,TRBV7-2
TGTGCCAGCTCACCACCGACCCGGGGCGAGCAGTTCTTC,CASSPPTRGEQFF,TRBJ2-1,.,.,TRBV18
TGTGCCAGCAGCTTAGGGATGGGCGAGAGGGAAAAACTGTTTTTT,CASSLGMGEREKLFF,TRBJ1-4,.,.,TRBV7-2
TGCAGTGCTAGAGGACTAGCGGGGATCAATGAGCAGTTCTTC,CSARGLAGINEQFF,TRBJ2-1,.,TRBD2,TRBV20-1
TGCAGTGCTAGAGATCGTAGGCTAGCTGGCAGCGGGCGGGAGACCCAGTACTTC,CSARDRRLAGSGRETQYF,TRBJ2-5,.,.,TRBV20-1
TGTGCCAGCAGCAGGGTCCTGAACTCGGGGGAGACCCAGTACTTC,CASSRVLNSGETQYF,TRBJ2-5,few,.,TRBV7-8
TGTGCCAGCAGCCAAAGCTCGTCGGGGACAGGACGGGAGACCCAGTACTTC,CASSQSSSGTGRETQYF,TRBJ2-5,few,TRBD1,TRBV4-2
TGTGCCAGCGGGGTGTGGGGATTTAACTATGGCTACACCTTC,CASGVWGFNYGYTF,TRBJ1-2,.,.,TRBV7-2
TGTGCCAGCAGTGCGCTACCGGGACTAGCGGGTTACGAGCAGTACTTC,CASSALPGLAGYEQYF,TRBJ2-7,few,TRBD2,TRBV6-1
TGCAGTGCTAGTTTTGGCGGGTGGACCCAGTACTTC,CSASFGGWTQYF,TRBJ2-5,.,.,TRBV20-1
TGTGCCAGCAGCTTAGTTGTGTCGCGGGACTCTGGGGCCAACGTCCTGACTTTC,CASSLVVSRDSGANVLTF,TRBJ2-6,few,.,TRBV7-9
TGCAGTGCCAGAGGACAGGGGTCGCCAGATACGCAGTATTTT,CSARGQGSPDTQYF,TRBJ2-3,.,TRBD1,TRBV20-1
TGTGCCAGCAGCTCACGGAATGACAGGGGTCTGGGCGAGCAGTACTTC,CASSSRNDRGLGEQYF,TRBJ2-7,few,TRBD1,TRBV5-6
TGTGCCAGCAGCTCCGTCACAGCTTCCACGGTCAATCAGCCCCAGCATTTT,CASSSVTASTVNQPQHF,TRBJ1-5,.,.,TRBV5-8
TGTGCCACCAGTGAACGGGACAGGGGGCAGGAGACCCAGTACTTC,CATSERDRGQETQYF,TRBJ2-5,.,TRBD1,TRBV24-1
TGTGCCAGCAGCTTTACAGGGGGACTAGCCAAAAACATTCAGTACTTC,CASSFTGGLAKNIQYF,TRBJ2-4,.,TRBD1,TRBV7-2
TGTGCCAGCAGCTTCGTAACCGGGACGGATTATGGCTACACCTTC,CASSFVTGTDYGYTF,TRBJ1-2,few,.,TRBV5-4
TGTGCCAGCAGTTCAGGGGCCGAGGGAGGGCATGAGCAGTTCTTC,CASSSGAEGGHEQFF,TRBJ2-1,once,.,TRBV7-6